The TCR beta chain described here comes from a study of shared clonotypes between healthy human individuals. The CDR3 totals 13 residues. CDR1 and CDR2 (germline): MNHEY, SVGAGI. Here immunoSEQ multiplex PCR was the method, and the copy in TCRdb shows in-frame clones only, minus some. Of over a million clones in the sample, about 84% were seen once. General observations from the study: Memory subsets generally showed smaller estimated richness than naive subsets did.

Concerning this clone: What it binds is not known. A single base is all that separates this from a far larger clone, so a read error is likely.

The specimen was memory CD4+ T cells from PBMCs. Subset indicated: CD45RA-negative fraction. This TCR was sampled from a man aged 18 to 30 in good health. Some clones in this sample may be carry-over from other donors' samples. The V call is TRBV6-5, the J call TRBJ2-7; 8 bases align to TRBD1. The chain's CDR3 is CASSRGQGNERYF. The CDR3 region has the DNA TGTGCCAGCAGCAGGGGGCAGGGGAACGAGCGGTACTTC.